Following are 3 T cell receptor beta chains from one sample sequenced in a study of molecular identifiers for immune sequencing clone quantification listed by TCRdb under 2018. Libraries were prepared through PCR. The listed sequencing device is Illumina HiSeq 4000. TCRdb trimmed the raw reads at Q25, called clones with MiXCR and kept productive beta chains. Entries that share a CDR3 protein sequence are merged under the most common genes and DNA. The table for this sample lists hundreds of thousands of distinct CDR3 sequences; 15% to 20% of them were counted only once. Jointly, the top ten make up roughly 0.9% of the sample. The sequenced sample consisted of naive CD8+ T cells from blood, with Jurkat cell RNA spiked in. In the paper's terms, the cell subset or site label means: FACS-sorted CD8+CD4-CCR7+CD45RA+ naive T cells. The receptor source for this set is a human donor in good health. Some libraries in this study had Jurkat cell RNA spiked in.

This clonotype was observed at least ten times. The chain couples TRBV7-3 to TRBJ2-2; D gene unclear. The CDR3 has 14 residues. V lost 2 bases and J lost 1, with 5 bases in between. Germline CDR1 reads SGHTA; CDR2 reads FQGTGA. Here the CDR3 DNA reads TGTGCCAGCAGCTTAGCAGAGAACACCGGGGAGCTGTTTTTT. Encoded protein: CASSLAENTGELFF.

This clonotype was seen many times. The chain employs TRBV7-9 and TRBJ2-2; 7 bases are shared with TRBD1. Germline CDR1 reads SEHNR; CDR2 reads FQNEAQ (reference sequence). The CDR3 sequence is 18 residues long. The ends lost 5 bases at V and 0 bases at J; junction bases unmatched: 12. The CDR3 spells CASSPPQTGFANTGELFF. DNA for the CDR3: TGTGCCAGCAGCCCGCCCCAGACAGGGTTCGCGAACACCGGGGAGCTGTTTTTT.

At least ten counts were recorded for this clonotype. This chain links TRBV30 with TRBJ1-5, with D perhaps matching TRBD1 (5 bases). Germline V gene data show CDR1 as GTSNPN and CDR2 as SVGIG (reference sequence). The CDR3 has 14 amino acids. Trimming cost V 0 bases and J 10 bases, with 16 bases left between them. The CDR3 loop is CAWSVTGGGIPQHF. The CDR3 DNA sequence: TGTGCCTGGAGTGTAACCGGGGGGGGTATACCCCAGCATTTT.